These T cell receptor beta chains were read from a single sample in a study of CD8 T cells in ankylosing spondylitis. TCRdb used MiXCR to reprocess the 5' RACE reads, holding one entry per CDR3 protein. This table holds about 540,000 distinct CDR3 sequences, about 13% found once. Sequencing was carried out using blood, either unsorted or a sorted T cell fraction (not recorded which). The receptors come from a male donor with ankylosing spondylitis. CDR3s leave out the opening cysteine and the closing phenylalanine or tryptophan.

TRBV20-1	TRBJ1-2	SARLGQWPLGYT
TRBV7-9	TRBJ1-2	ASSLGGGENYGYT
TRBV19	TRBJ2-7	ASSVAGVVLYEQY
TRBV29-1	TRBJ1-1	SVAATTEAF
TRBV3-1	TRBJ2-2	ASSQGLKTNTGELF
TRBV20-1	TRBJ2-1	SAPSSGRAIDNEQF
TRBV10-2	TRBJ2-3	ASSEATSGTDTQY
TRBV5-1	TRBJ1-1	ASSLEQGGVNTEAF
TRBV2	TRBJ1-5	ASNLEQGSNQPQH
TRBV7-9	TRBJ1-1	ASMLGGLGTEAF
TRBV7-2	TRBJ2-5	ASSLVGLAGGGETQY
TRBV18	TRBJ2-1	ASSPQSSGYNEQF
TRBV20-1	TRBJ2-1	SARPSGTPYNEQF
TRBV9	TRBJ2-1	ASTEEVYNEQF
TRBV25-1	TRBJ2-3	ASSEGGGASTDTQY
TRBV30	TRBJ1-5	AWSPGINQPQH
TRBV5-4	TRBJ2-1	ASSPRTGDSDNEQF
TRBV7-9	TRBJ1-5	ASSSEGVQPQH